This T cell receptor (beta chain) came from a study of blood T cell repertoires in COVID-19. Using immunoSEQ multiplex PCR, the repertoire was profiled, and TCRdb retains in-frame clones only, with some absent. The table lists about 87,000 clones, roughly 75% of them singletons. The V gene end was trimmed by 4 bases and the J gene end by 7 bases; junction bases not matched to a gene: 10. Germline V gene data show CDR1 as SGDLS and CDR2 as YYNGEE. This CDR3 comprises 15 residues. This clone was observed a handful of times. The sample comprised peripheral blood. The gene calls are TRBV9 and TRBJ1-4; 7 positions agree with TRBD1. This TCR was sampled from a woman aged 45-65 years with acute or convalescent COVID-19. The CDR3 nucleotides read TGTGCCAGCAGCCCGAGTGGAGGGGGCGGTGAAAAACTGTTTTTT. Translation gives CASSPSGGGGEKLFF.